The rows below give T cell receptor beta chains drawn from one sample of a study of long-term antiretroviral therapy in people with HIV. TCRdb's copy holds only in-frame clones and misses some; the assay was immunoSEQ multiplex PCR. The repertoire holds 20,000 or so clones, about nine tenths seen once, with about 8.1% in the top ten. The sample in question was unsorted PBMCs, obtained 0.2 years before starting antiretroviral therapy. The source is a man younger than 35 with HIV. Each CDR3 is given without its conserved first and last residue. Each record gives: clone size, CDR3 length, V gene, CDR3 protein. Rows give clone size only sometimes, using once, few, many, or a class for an expanded clone.

clone size: -
CDR3 length: 13
V gene: TRBV7-3
CDR3 protein: ASSLTSGEGDEQF

clone size: -
CDR3 length: 16
V gene: TRBV18
CDR3 protein: ASSPTRRESSYNSPLH

clone size: few
CDR3 length: 11
V gene: TRBV7-2
CDR3 protein: ASSFVGIQEQF

clone size: -
CDR3 length: 14
V gene: TRBV5-6
CDR3 protein: ASSLVTALMNTEAF

clone size: -
CDR3 length: 11
V gene: TRBV6-5
CDR3 protein: ASSYGGIDGYT

clone size: -
CDR3 length: 12
V gene: TRBV7-9
CDR3 protein: ASSFTGESTEAF

clone size: -
CDR3 length: 10
V gene: TRBV19
CDR3 protein: ASSIRGETQY

clone size: -
CDR3 length: 12
V gene: TRBV6-5
CDR3 protein: ASRTSGSFGEQY

clone size: -
CDR3 length: 10
V gene: TRBV7-8
CDR3 protein: ASSPRGQPQH

clone size: -
CDR3 length: 18
V gene: TRBV14
CDR3 protein: ASSHGLVGGTSGHYNEQF

clone size: -
CDR3 length: 13
V gene: TRBV6-5
CDR3 protein: ASSYSQVGTYEQF

clone size: -
CDR3 length: 13
V gene: TRBV10-3
CDR3 protein: AISESDGGPDTQY

clone size: -
CDR3 length: 17
V gene: TRBV19
CDR3 protein: ASTTPVLAGARGTGELF

clone size: -
CDR3 length: 12
V gene: TRBV25-1
CDR3 protein: ASSETGAYEKLF

clone size: -
CDR3 length: 10
V gene: TRBV5-6
CDR3 protein: ASSLVPHEQF

clone size: -
CDR3 length: 13
V gene: TRBV7-8
CDR3 protein: ASSTTLASTDTQY

clone size: -
CDR3 length: 12
V gene: TRBV2
CDR3 protein: ASSEDRGRETQY

clone size: -
CDR3 length: 13
V gene: TRBV7-8
CDR3 protein: ASSLRDTASEEQF

clone size: -
CDR3 length: 13
V gene: TRBV14
CDR3 protein: ASSPGGALGTEAF

clone size: -
CDR3 length: 10
V gene: TRBV10-3
CDR3 protein: AIGGEVYEQF

clone size: -
CDR3 length: 16
V gene: TRBV4-1
CDR3 protein: ASSQGYRRGELSETQY

clone size: -
CDR3 length: 12
V gene: TRBV27
CDR3 protein: ASSLGADSYEQY

clone size: -
CDR3 length: 12
V gene: TRBV4-3
CDR3 protein: ASSRPETHNEQF

clone size: once
CDR3 length: 12
V gene: TRBV27
CDR3 protein: ASRPLQGAAPPL

clone size: -
CDR3 length: 13
V gene: TRBV7-8
CDR3 protein: ASSLLGSGQETQY

clone size: -
CDR3 length: 11
V gene: TRBV15
CDR3 protein: ATSRDIREPQH

clone size: -
CDR3 length: 14
V gene: TRBV30
CDR3 protein: AWTGASGENTGELF

clone size: -
CDR3 length: 17
V gene: TRBV5-4
CDR3 protein: ASSDSGTGIWGFTDTQY

clone size: -
CDR3 length: 12
V gene: TRBV6-5
CDR3 protein: ASSPSGVREPQH

clone size: -
CDR3 length: 15
V gene: TRBV7-9
CDR3 protein: ASSLERAGDVTDTQY

clone size: -
CDR3 length: 15
V gene: TRBV13
CDR3 protein: ASSLNVGTGQNTEAF

clone size: -
CDR3 length: 13
V gene: TRBV5-1
CDR3 protein: ASSTGLAGGREQY

clone size: -
CDR3 length: 11
V gene: TRBV11-2
CDR3 protein: ASSLSTTDTQY

clone size: -
CDR3 length: 15
V gene: TRBV11-2
CDR3 protein: ASSPYSSGGFQETQY

clone size: -
CDR3 length: 13
V gene: TRBV4-3
CDR3 protein: ASSQDLPGNTEAF

clone size: few
CDR3 length: 9
V gene: TRBV5-5
CDR3 protein: ASSLYNEQF

clone size: -
CDR3 length: 16
V gene: TRBV10-3
CDR3 protein: AISESGFGTSGSYEQY

clone size: -
CDR3 length: 15
V gene: TRBV4-3
CDR3 protein: ASSQAWGQGATDTQY

clone size: -
CDR3 length: 13
V gene: TRBV7-2
CDR3 protein: ASSPGGSGANVLT

clone size: -
CDR3 length: 13
V gene: TRBV9
CDR3 protein: ASSVASGGNNEQF

clone size: -
CDR3 length: 11
V gene: TRBV14
CDR3 protein: ASVGGSTDTQY

clone size: -
CDR3 length: 11
V gene: TRBV2
CDR3 protein: ASSDLRTYEQY

clone size: -
CDR3 length: 12
V gene: TRBV9
CDR3 protein: ASSARGQTYEQY

clone size: -
CDR3 length: 12
V gene: TRBV18
CDR3 protein: ASSPLDRNTEAF

clone size: -
CDR3 length: 9
V gene: TRBV7-9
CDR3 protein: ATYQSDEQF

clone size: -
CDR3 length: 10
V gene: TRBV7-9
CDR3 protein: ASSLGGEKLF

clone size: once
CDR3 length: 10
V gene: TRBV5-6
CDR3 protein: ASSLDGTEQY

clone size: -
CDR3 length: 12
V gene: TRBV2
CDR3 protein: ASSETRGGEPQH

clone size: -
CDR3 length: 10
V gene: TRBV6-5
CDR3 protein: ASSPRESGYT

clone size: -
CDR3 length: 11
V gene: TRBV18
CDR3 protein: ASSFGANEKLF

clone size: -
CDR3 length: 12
V gene: TRBV4-3
CDR3 protein: ASSQGSGGYEQY

clone size: -
CDR3 length: 13
V gene: TRBV4-1
CDR3 protein: ASSQGSLANYGYT

clone size: -
CDR3 length: 13
V gene: TRBV6-1
CDR3 protein: ASQAGGHPQGEQF

clone size: once
CDR3 length: 12
V gene: TRBV9
CDR3 protein: ASSVVEDTGELF

clone size: -
CDR3 length: 11
V gene: TRBV5-6
CDR3 protein: ASSFLGAGGYT